This is a list of T cell receptor beta chains from one sample in a study of breast tumors, draining lymph nodes, adjacent tissues. TCRdb reprocessed the multiplex PCR reads with MiXCR, giving one entry per CDR3 protein. This sample has around 290,000 distinct CDR3 sequences; more than 30% occur once, and the top ten carry about 1%. Material for sequencing was axillary lymph node tissue. These receptors were taken from a female donor with breast cancer. Some clones in this sample may be carry-over from other donors' samples. CDR3s include the opening cysteine and the closing phenylalanine or tryptophan. A D gene is named only where the DNA matches it firmly. Part of the rows lack a size; the others show once, few, many or a class for expanded clones.

D	V	J	size	CDR3	DNA
-	TRBV6-2/TRBV6-3	TRBJ2-2	-	CASRTLRTGELFF	TGTGCCAGCAGAACCCTACGGACCGGGGAGCTGTTTTTT
-	TRBV20-1	TRBJ2-2	-	CSARDAAGATGELFF	TGCAGTGCTAGAGACGCAGCGGGTGCGACCGGGGAGCTGTTTTTT
-	TRBV5-8	TRBJ2-5	many	CASSSDDQETQYF	TGTGCCAGCAGCTCCGACGATCAAGAGACCCAGTACTTC
-	TRBV6-5	TRBJ1-1	-	CASKGLRSGTEAFF	TGTGCCAGCAAGGGGCTCAGAAGTGGGACTGAAGCTTTCTTT
TRBD1	TRBV25-1	TRBJ1-1	many	CASRETGQGVRAFF	TGTGCCAGCAGGGAAACGGGACAGGGGGTTAGGGCTTTCTTT
-	TRBV4-1	TRBJ1-3	many	CASSQAVRESGNTIYF	TGCGCCAGCAGCCAAGCGGTCCGAGAGTCTGGAAACACCATATATTTT
-	TRBV5-8	TRBJ1-2	many	CASSPSLGGSSNYGYTF	TGTGCCAGCAGCCCCTCCCTCGGGGGGTCCTCTAACTATGGCTACACCTTC
TRBD2	TRBV7-3	TRBJ2-7	-	CASSPSSGRSSSYEQYF	TGTGCCAGCTCACCATCCAGCGGGAGGTCTAGCTCCTACGAGCAGTACTTC
-	TRBV4-1	TRBJ2-1	-	CASSPRDRSFTDSGSSYNEQFF	TGCGCCAGCAGCCCCCGGGACAGGTCTTTCACCGATAGCGGGAGTTCCTACAATGAGCAGTTCTTC
TRBD2	TRBV2	TRBJ2-7	many	CASRRLAGLDEQYF	TGTGCCAGCAGACGACTAGCGGGATTGGACGAGCAGTACTTC
-	TRBV20-1	TRBJ1-2	-	CSARRDGGQAYTF	TGCAGTGCAAGAAGGGACGGAGGGCAGGCCTACACCTTC
TRBD1	TRBV29-1	TRBJ2-5	many	CSVDRTGDETQYF	TGCAGCGTAGATAGGACAGGGGATGAGACCCAGTACTTC
TRBD1	TRBV7-6	TRBJ2-7	many	CASSQPGQNSYEQYF	TGTGCCAGCAGCCAACCGGGACAGAACTCCTACGAGCAGTACTTC
-	TRBV27	TRBJ2-7	-	CASSLGGYFSYEQYF	TGTGCCAGCAGTTTAGGCGGATACTTCTCCTACGAGCAGTACTTC
-	TRBV7-8	TRBJ2-1	many	CASSQPPGLYNEQFF	TGTGCCAGCAGCCAACCGCCGGGACTTTACAATGAGCAGTTCTTC
TRBD2	TRBV5-1	TRBJ2-3	many	CASSLLAGLTDTQYF	TGCGCCAGCAGCCTACTAGCGGGACTAACAGATACGCAGTATTTT
TRBD2	TRBV7-8	TRBJ2-7	many	CASRRLAGVGEQYF	TGTGCCAGCAGGCGTCTAGCGGGAGTAGGCGAGCAGTACTTC
-	TRBV4-1	TRBJ2-7	many	CASSLKKNYEQYF	TGCGCCAGCAGCCTTAAAAAAAACTACGAGCAGTACTTC
-	TRBV30	TRBJ2-1	many	CAWIAPTRFPFF	TGTGCCTGGATCGCCCCGACCCGTTTCCCGTTCTTC
-	TRBV2	TRBJ1-1	once	CASSQALGNTEAFF	TGTGCCAGCAGCCAAGCACTTGGGAACACTGAAGCTTTCTTT
-	TRBV2	TRBJ1-2	many	CASKQGFDYGYTF	TGTGCCAGCAAACAGGGCTTCGACTATGGCTACACCTTC
-	TRBV7-3	TRBJ1-2	many	CASSISVYGYTF	TGTGCCAGCAGCATTAGTGTCTATGGCTACACCTTC
TRBD1	TRBV25-1	TRBJ2-5	many	CASSDDRAETQYF	TGTGCCAGCAGTGACGACAGGGCGGAGACCCAGTACTTC
-	TRBV12-3/TRBV12-4	TRBJ1-3	many	CASSPHPGVLAGNTIYF	TGTGCCAGCAGTCCACACCCAGGGGTTCTGGCTGGAAACACCATATATTTT
-	TRBV9	TRBJ1-6	many	CASSAHLGGKGSPLHF	TGTGCCAGCAGCGCCCACCTCGGGGGCAAGGGTTCACCCCTCCACTTT
-	TRBV29-1	TRBJ1-2	-	CSVAGGNYGYTF	TGCAGCGTTGCGGGGGGCAACTATGGCTACACCTTC
-	TRBV7-9	TRBJ1-3	-	CASGLDGSSGNTIYF	TGTGCCAGCGGCTTAGACGGGTCCTCTGGAAACACCATATATTTT
-	TRBV10-1	TRBJ2-3	-	CASSETKIGQSAESTDTQYF	TGCGCCAGCAGTGAGACAAAGATAGGCCAGTCCGCGGAGAGCACAGATACGCAGTATTTT